Each of the 4 T cell receptor beta chains below was sequenced from the same sample in a study of CD8 T cells in Susac syndrome. An input of roughly 0.45 to 1 ug of RNA was subjected to reverse transcription using random hexamers. TCRdb itself ran the immunoSEQ multiplex PCR reads through MiXCR, one entry per CDR3 protein. Here the sample spans 200,000 to 300,000 distinct CDR3 sequences, around 96% being singletons. The sequenced material came from CD4+ T cells from PBMCs. The receptors originated from a human donor with Susac syndrome.

Written as DNA, the CDR3 is TGTGCCAGCAGGACAGGGGGCACCCAGCCCCAGCATTTT. Amino acid sequence: CASRTGGTQPQHF. This rearrangement joins TRBV28 to TRBJ1-5; TRBD1 aligns across 10 bases. The V gene's germline CDR1 is MDHEN and CDR2 SYDVKM. Unmatched junction bases numbered 3, after V lost 6 bases and J lost 7 bases. The length of the CDR3 is 13 residues.

With regard to this clonotype: One end of the junction is discordant with germline, which a read error may explain. V and J are TRBV9 and TRBJ2-2; D call uncertain. Germline V gene sequence: CDR1 SGDLS, CDR2 YYNGEE. The CDR3 loop spans 14 amino acids. DNA for the CDR3: TGTGCCAGCACCGTAGGATGGGACACCGGGGAGCTGTTTTTT. Its translation: CASTVGWDTGELFF.

Only one count was recorded for this clonotype. The rearrangement joins TRBV29-1 to TRBJ2-7; D is unclear. The germline V gene has CDR1 SQVTM and CDR2 ANQGSEA. Trimming pared 6 bases from V and 5 bases from J, leaving 20 bases between. This CDR3 has 14 amino acids. The CDR3 coding sequence is TGCAGCGTCGCTTTTCTAGGCTCGGTAGACGAGCAGTACTTC. Protein sequence: CSVAFLGSVDEQYF.

The genes are TRBV19 and TRBJ2-1; TRBD2 is a possible D gene (5 bases). Trimming cost V 4 bases and J 3 bases, with 16 bases left between them. The CDR3 length is 16 residues. Germline loops: CDR1 LNHDA, CDR2 SQIVND (reference sequence). DNA of the CDR3: TGTGCCAGTAGTAGAGCCAGCCCCGCGGGCTACAATGAGCAGTTCTTC. Its protein product is CASSRASPAGYNEQFF.